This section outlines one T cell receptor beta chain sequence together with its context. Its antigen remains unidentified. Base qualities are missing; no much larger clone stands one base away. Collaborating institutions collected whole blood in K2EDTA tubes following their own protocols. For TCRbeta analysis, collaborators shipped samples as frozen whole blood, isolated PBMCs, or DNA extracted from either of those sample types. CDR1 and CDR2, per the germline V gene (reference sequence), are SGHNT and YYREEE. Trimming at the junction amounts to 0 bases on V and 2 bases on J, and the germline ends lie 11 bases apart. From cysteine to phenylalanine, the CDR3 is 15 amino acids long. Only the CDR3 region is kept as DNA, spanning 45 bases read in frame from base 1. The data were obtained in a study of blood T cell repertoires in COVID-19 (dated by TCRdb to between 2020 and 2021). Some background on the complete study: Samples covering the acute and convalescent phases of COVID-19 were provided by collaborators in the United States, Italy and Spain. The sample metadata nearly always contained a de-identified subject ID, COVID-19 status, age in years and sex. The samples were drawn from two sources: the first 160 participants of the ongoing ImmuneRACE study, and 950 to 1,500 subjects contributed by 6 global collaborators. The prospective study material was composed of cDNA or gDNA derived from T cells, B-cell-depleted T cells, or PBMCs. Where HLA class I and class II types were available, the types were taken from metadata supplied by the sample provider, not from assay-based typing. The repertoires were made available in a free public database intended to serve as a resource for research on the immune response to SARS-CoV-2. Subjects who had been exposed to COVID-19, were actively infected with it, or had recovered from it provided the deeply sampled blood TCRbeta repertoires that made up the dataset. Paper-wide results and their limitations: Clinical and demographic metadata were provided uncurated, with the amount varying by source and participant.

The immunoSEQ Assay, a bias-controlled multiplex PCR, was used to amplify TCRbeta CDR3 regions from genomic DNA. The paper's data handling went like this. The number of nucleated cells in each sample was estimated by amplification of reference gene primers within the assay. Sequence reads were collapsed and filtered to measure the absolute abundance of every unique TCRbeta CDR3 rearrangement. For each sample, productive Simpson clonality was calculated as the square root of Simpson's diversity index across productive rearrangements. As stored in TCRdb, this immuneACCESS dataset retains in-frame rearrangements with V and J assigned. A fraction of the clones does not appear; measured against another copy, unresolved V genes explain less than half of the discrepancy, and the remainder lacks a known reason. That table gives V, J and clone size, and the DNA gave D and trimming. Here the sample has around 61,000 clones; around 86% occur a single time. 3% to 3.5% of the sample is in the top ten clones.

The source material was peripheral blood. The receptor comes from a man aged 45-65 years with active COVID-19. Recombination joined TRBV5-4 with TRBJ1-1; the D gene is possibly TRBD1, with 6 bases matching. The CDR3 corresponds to CASSLVAGVNTEAFF. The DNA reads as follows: TGTGCCAGCAGCTTGGTGGCAGGGGTCAACACTGAAGCTTTCTTT.